Shown below are 13 T cell receptor beta chains from a single sample sequenced in a study of shared clonotypes between healthy human individuals. Measured with immunoSEQ multiplex PCR; TCRdb has only the in-frame clones, and not every one. The sample includes millions of clones, about 95% of them seen just once. Sequencing input: naive CD4+ T cells sorted from blood. Subset: CD45RA+ positively selected. Receptors originate from a man between 18 and 35 years old in good health.

The rearrangement joins TRBV12-5 to TRBJ2-7; tentative D call: TRBD1 (5 bases). Per germline, CDR1 LGHNT and CDR2 FRNRAP. Trimming removed 1 base from V and 3 bases from J, with 13 bases in between. The CDR3 is made up of 15 amino acids. CDR3 coding DNA: TGTGCTAGTGGTTTGGGACAGACAGACCACTACGAGCAGTACTTC. This encodes CASGLGQTDHYEQYF.

This clone was found once. The V gene is TRBV28, the J gene TRBJ1-1, with D perhaps TRBD1 (5 bases). The CDR3 totals 15 residues. V was pared by 5 bases and J by 0 bases, with 13 bases between. Germline CDR1 and CDR2: MDHEN and SYDVKM. CDR3 loop: CASSPGTGMNTEAFF. CDR3 DNA sequence: TGTGCCAGCAGTCCGGGGACGGGTATGAACACTGAAGCTTTCTTT.

CDR3 loop: CASSQGQTGTGLFQQYF. The CDR3 coding sequence is TGCGCCAGCAGCCAAGGCCAGACGGGGACAGGCCTTTTCCAGCAGTACTTC. V gene TRBV4-3 combines with J gene TRBJ2-7, with 8 bases lining up with TRBD1. The CDR3 sequence is 17 residues long. The ends lost 1 base at V and 8 bases at J; junction bases unmatched: 16. CDR1 and CDR2 (germline): LGHNA, YSLEER.

In its sample, this clone was seen once. The chain carries TRBV7-2 and TRBJ1-2; weak D call: TRBD1 (5 bases). CDR3 size: 15 residues. V lost 5 bases to trimming and J lost 4 bases, with 17 bases between them. Germline assignment: CDR1 SGHTA and CDR2 FQGNSA. CDR3 bases: TGTGCCAGCAGCATCGACCGGGGCTTTAGCTATGGCTACACCTTC. It encodes CASSIDRGFSYGYTF. Full variable domain (remainder filled in from reference TRBV7-2 and TRBJ1-2): GAGVSQSPSNKVTEKGKDVELRCDPISGHTALYWYRQSLGQGLEFLIYFQGNSAPDKSGLPSDRFSAERTGGSVSTLTIQRTQQEDSAVYLCASSIDRGFSYGYTFGSGTRLTVV.

The chain carries TRBV6-1 and TRBJ1-2, with D uncertain. Germline CDR1 and CDR2: MNHNS and SASEGT. Trimming removed 2 bases from V and 4 bases from J, with 8 bases in between. The CDR3 runs 13 residues. The CDR3 protein is CASSEIGTYGYTF. The CDR3 nucleotides are TGTGCCAGCAGTGAAATAGGCACCTATGGCTACACCTTC.

The chain employs TRBV6-1 and TRBJ1-4; D not certain. Germline V gene data show CDR1 as MNHNS and CDR2 as SASEGT. The CDR3 is 14 residues long. V dropped 10 bases and J dropped 0 bases, with 12 bases sitting between them. The CDR3 loop reads CAISWTSTNEKLFF. The CDR3 DNA reads TGTGCCATAAGTTGGACCTCAACTAATGAAAAACTGTTTTTT.

The V and J genes are TRBV6-6 and TRBJ1-2, with D possibly matching TRBD1 (5 bases). The germline CDR1 and CDR2 sequences are MNHNY and SVGAGI (reference sequence). The CDR3 covers 12 residues. V was trimmed by 10 bases and J by 4 bases, leaving 13 bases between them. This chain's CDR3 is CAIPGGGYGYTF. The CDR3 nucleotides are TGTGCCATTCCCGGGGGGGGCTATGGCTACACCTTC.

V gene TRBV5-8 combines with J gene TRBJ1-5; D unresolved. Trimming left V 2 bases short and J 5 bases short, with 14 bases between. The CDR3 covers 15 residues. Germline V gene lookup returns CDR1 SGHTS and CDR2 YDEGEE. The CDR3 region is CASSFISVLHQPQHF. The CDR3 DNA reads as TGTGCCAGCAGCTTCATCTCAGTTTTGCATCAGCCCCAGCATTTT.

V gene TRBV11-2 combines with J gene TRBJ2-3; D is perhaps TRBD1 or TRBD2 (5 bases each). This CDR3 region has 15 residues. CDR1 and CDR2 (germline): SGHAT, FQNNGV. The V end was cut by 3 bases, the J end by 5 bases, with 15 bases between. DNA of the CDR3: TGTGCCAGCAGCTTGACGGGGCTACCCGGAGATACGCAGTATTTT. It codes for CASSLTGLPGDTQYF.

Regarding this clone: The sample carries other DNA sequences with the same CDR3. This chain uses TRBV6-5 with TRBJ2-3; D may be TRBD2 (6 bases). V shed 5 bases and J shed 5 bases, with 8 bases lying between them. This CDR3 comprises 12 residues. Germline V gives CDR1 MNHEY, CDR2 SVGAGI. Written as DNA, the CDR3 is TGTGCCAGCAGTCGGAGGGGAGATACGCAGTATTTT. This encodes CASSRRGDTQYF.

V usage is TRBV5-1 and J usage is TRBJ1-2; 9 bases align to TRBD1. This CDR3 is built from 14 residues. Per the germline V gene, CDR1 is SGHRS and CDR2 is YFSETQ. The junction had 6 bases not matched to a gene; V was cut back by 3 bases and J by 6 bases. CDR3 loop: CASSSTGGAHGYTF. The CDR3, as DNA: TGCGCCAGCAGCTCAACAGGGGGCGCCCATGGCTACACCTTC.

V and J are TRBV27 and TRBJ2-1, with 9 bases aligning to TRBD2. J was trimmed by 3 bases and V by 5 bases; bases with no gene match: 8. The CDR3 is 16 amino acids. Germline assignment: CDR1 MNHEY and CDR2 SMNVEV (reference sequence). The CDR3 bases are TGTGCCAGCAGTCCCCTAGCGGGGAGAGGCTACAATGAGCAGTTCTTC. Translating gives CASSPLAGRGYNEQFF.

The chain links TRBV10-2 to TRBJ1-1, with 8 positions matching TRBD1. Per germline, CDR1 WSHSY and CDR2 SAAADI. The CDR3 extends over 14 amino acids. With 6 bases clipped from V and 5 bases from J, the junction kept 8 bases outside the gene matches. Here the CDR3 reads CASRDWTGRTEAFF. As DNA, the CDR3 is TGCGCCAGCAGAGATTGGACAGGGAGGACTGAAGCTTTCTTT.